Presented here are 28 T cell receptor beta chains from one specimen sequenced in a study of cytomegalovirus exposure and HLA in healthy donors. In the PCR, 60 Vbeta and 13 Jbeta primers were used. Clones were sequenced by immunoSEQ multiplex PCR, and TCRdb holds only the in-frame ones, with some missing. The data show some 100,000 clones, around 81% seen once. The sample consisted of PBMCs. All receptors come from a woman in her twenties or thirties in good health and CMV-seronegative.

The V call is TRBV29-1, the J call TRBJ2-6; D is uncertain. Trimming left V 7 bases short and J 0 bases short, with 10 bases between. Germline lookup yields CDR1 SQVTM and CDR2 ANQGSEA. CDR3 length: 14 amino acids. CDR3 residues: CSARLVSGANVLTF. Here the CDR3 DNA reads TGCAGCGCTCGACTGGTCTCTGGGGCCAACGTCCTGACTTTC.

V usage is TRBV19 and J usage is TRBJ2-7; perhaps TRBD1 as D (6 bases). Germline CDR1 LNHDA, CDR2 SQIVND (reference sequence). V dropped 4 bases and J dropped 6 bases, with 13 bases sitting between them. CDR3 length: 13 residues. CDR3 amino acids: CASSTKGGLEQYF. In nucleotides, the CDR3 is TGTGCCAGTAGTACCAAAGGGGGTCTCGAGCAGTACTTC.

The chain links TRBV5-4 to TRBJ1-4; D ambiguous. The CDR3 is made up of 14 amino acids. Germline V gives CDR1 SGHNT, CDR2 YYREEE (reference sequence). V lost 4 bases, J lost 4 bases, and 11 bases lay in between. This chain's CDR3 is CASSRDGYNEKLFF. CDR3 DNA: TGTGCCAGCAGCCGTGACGGGTATAATGAAAAACTGTTTTTT.

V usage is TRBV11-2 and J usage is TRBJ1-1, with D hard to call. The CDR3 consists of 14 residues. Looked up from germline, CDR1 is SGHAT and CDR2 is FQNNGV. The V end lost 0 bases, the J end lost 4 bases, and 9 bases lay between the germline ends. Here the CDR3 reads CASSLDPGSTEAFF. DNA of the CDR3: TGTGCCAGCAGCTTAGATCCCGGGTCCACTGAAGCTTTCTTT.

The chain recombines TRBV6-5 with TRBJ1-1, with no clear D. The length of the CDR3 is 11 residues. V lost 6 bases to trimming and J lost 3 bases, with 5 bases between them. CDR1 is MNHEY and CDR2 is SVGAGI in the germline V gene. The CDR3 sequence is CASSPDTEAFF. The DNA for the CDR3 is TGTGCCAGCAGCCCTGACACTGAAGCTTTCTTT.

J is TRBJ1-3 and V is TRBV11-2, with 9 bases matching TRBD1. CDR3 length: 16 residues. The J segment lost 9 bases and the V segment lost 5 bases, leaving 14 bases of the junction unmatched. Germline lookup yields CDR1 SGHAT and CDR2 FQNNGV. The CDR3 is CASSASTGGGGGTIYF. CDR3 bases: TGTGCCAGCAGCGCATCCACAGGGGGCGGTGGGGGCACCATATATTTT.

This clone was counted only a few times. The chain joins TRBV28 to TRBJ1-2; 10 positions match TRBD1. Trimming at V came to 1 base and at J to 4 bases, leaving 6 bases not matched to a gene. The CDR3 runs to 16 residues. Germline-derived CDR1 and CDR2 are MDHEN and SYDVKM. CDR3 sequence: CASSLSRTGGSYGYTF. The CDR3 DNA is TGTGCCAGCAGTTTATCCCGGACAGGGGGGTCCTATGGCTACACCTTC.

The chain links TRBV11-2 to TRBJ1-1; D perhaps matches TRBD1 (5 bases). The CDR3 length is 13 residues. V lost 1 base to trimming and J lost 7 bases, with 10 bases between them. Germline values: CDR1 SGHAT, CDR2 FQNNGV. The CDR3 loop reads CASSLGSDSEAFF. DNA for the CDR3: TGTGCCAGCAGCTTAGGTTCAGACAGTGAAGCTTTCTTT.

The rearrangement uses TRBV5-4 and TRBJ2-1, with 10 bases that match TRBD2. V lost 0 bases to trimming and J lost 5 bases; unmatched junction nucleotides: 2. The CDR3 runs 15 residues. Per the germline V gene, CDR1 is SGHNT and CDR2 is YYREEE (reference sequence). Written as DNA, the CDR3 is TGTGCCAGCAGCTTGGGGGGACTAGCGAACAATGAGCAGTTCTTC. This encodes CASSLGGLANNEQFF.

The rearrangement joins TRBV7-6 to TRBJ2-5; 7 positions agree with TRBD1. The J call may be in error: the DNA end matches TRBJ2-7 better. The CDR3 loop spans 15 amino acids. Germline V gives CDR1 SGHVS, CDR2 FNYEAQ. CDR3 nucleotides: TGTGCCAGCAGCCTGGACCAGGGGGTTACCGCCGAGCAGTACTTC. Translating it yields CASSLDQGVTAEQYF.

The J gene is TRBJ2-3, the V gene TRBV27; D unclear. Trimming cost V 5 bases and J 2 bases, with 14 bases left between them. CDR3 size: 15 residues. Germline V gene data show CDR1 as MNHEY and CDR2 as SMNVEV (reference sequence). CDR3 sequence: CASSKAEEITDTQYF. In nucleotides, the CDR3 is TGTGCCAGCAGTAAAGCTGAAGAAATCACAGATACGCAGTATTTT.

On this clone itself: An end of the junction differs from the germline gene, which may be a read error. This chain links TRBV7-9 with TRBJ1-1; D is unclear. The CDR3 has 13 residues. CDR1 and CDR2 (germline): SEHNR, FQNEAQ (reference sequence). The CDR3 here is CSSSLGRETEAFF. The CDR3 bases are TGTTCCAGCAGCTTAGGGAGGGAAACTGAAGCTTTCTTT. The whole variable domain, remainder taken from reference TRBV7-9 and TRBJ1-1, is DTGVSQNPRHKITKRGQNVTFRCDPISEHNRLYWYRQTLGQGPEFLTYFQNEAQLEKSRLLSDRFSAERPKGSFSTLEIQRTEQGDSAMYLCSSSLGRETEAFFGQGTRLTVV.

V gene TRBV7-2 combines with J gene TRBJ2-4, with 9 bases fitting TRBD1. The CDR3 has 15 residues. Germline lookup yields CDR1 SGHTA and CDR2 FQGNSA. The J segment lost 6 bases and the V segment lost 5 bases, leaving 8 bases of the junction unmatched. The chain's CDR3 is CASSLDRGRSNIQYF. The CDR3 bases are TGTGCCAGCAGCCTGGACAGGGGTCGTTCAAACATTCAGTACTTC.

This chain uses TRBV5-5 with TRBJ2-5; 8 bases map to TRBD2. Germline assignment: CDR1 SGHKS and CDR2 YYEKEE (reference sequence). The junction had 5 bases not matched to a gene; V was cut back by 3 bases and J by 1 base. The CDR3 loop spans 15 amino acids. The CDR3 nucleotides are TGTGCCAGCAGCTCAAGAGCGGGAGTCCAAGAGACCCAGTACTTC. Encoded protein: CASSSRAGVQETQYF. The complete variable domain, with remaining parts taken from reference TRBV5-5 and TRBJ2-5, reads DAGVTQSPTHLIKTRGQQVTLRCSPISGHKSVSWYQQVLGQGPQFIFQYYEKEERGRGNFPDRFSARQFPNYSSELNVNALLLGDSALYLCASSSRAGVQETQYFGPGTRLLVL.

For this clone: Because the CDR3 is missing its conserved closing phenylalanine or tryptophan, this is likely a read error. CDR3 nucleotides: TGTGCCAGCAGCCCCCCGGCGGGGGGCACTGAAGCTTTCGTT. Translating gives CASSPPAGGTEAFV. This rearrangement joins TRBV5-6 to TRBJ1-1, with a weak D call TRBD1 (5 bases). CDR1 is SGHDT and CDR2 is YYEEEE in the germline V gene. The length of the CDR3 is 14 residues. V lost 4 bases to trimming and J lost 4 bases, with 14 bases between them.

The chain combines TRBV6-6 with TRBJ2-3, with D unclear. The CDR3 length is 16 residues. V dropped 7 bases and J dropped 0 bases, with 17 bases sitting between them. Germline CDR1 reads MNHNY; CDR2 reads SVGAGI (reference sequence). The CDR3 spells CASTHVVAVSTDTQYF. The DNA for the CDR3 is TGTGCCAGCACTCACGTGGTAGCTGTAAGCACAGATACGCAGTATTTT.

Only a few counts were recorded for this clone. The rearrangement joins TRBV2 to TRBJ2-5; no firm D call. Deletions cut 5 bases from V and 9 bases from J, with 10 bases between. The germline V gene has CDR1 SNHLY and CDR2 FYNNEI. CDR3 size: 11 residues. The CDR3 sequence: CASSRVTSQYF. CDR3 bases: TGTGCCAGCAGTCGAGTCACGTCCCAGTACTTC. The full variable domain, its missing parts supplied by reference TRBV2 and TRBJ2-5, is EPEVTQTPSHQVTQMGQEVILRCVPISNHLYFYWYRQILGQKVEFLVSFYNNEISEKSEIFDDQFSVERPDGSNFTLKIRSTKLEDSAMYFCASSRVTSQYFGPGTRLLVL.

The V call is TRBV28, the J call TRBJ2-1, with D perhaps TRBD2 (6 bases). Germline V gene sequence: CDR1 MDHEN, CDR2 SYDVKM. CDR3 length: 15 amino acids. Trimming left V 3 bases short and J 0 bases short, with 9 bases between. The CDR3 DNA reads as TGTGCCAGCAGTTTCTTCGGGAGCTCCTACAATGAGCAGTTCTTC. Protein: CASSFFGSSYNEQFF.

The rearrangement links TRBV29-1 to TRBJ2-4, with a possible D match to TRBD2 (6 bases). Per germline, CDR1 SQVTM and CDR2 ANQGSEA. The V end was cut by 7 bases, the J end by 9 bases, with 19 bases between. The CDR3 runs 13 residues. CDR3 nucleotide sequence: TGCAGCGCCCCGATGGGGGTGGGGGGCATTCAGTACTTC. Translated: CSAPMGVGGIQYF.

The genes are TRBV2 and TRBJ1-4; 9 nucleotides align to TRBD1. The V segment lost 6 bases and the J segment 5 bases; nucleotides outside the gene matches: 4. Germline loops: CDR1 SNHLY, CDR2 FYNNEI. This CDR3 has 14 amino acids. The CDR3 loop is CASREQGANEKLFF. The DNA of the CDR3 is TGTGCCAGCAGGGAACAGGGGGCGAATGAAAAACTGTTTTTT.

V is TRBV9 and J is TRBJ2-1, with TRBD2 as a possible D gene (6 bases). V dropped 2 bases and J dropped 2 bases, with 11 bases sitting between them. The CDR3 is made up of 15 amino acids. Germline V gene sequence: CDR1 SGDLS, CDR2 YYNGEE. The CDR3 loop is CASSVEDYPYNEQFF. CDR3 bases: TGTGCCAGCAGCGTCGAGGACTATCCCTACAATGAGCAGTTCTTC.

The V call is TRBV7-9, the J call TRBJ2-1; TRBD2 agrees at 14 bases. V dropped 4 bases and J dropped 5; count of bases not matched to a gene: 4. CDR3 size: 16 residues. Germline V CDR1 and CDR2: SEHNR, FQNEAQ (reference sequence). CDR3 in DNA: TGTGCCAGCAGCTCCGGGACTAGCGGGAGTGACAATGAGCAGTTCTTC. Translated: CASSSGTSGSDNEQFF.

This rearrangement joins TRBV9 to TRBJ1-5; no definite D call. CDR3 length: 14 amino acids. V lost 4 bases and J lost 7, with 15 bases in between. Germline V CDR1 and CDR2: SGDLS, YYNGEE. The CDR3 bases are TGTGCCAGCAGCCGAGAGGGAGAACGACAGCCCCAGCATTTT. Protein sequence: CASSREGERQPQHF.

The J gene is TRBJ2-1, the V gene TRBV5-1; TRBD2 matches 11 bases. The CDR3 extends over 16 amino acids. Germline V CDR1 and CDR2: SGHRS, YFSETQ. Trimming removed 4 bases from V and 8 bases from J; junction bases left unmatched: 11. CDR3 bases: TGCGCCAGCAGCGGGGGACTAGCGGCCGTCGGGGATGAGCAGTTCTTC. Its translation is CASSGGLAAVGDEQFF. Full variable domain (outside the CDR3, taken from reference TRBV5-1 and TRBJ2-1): KAGVTQTPRYLIKTRGQQVTLSCSPISGHRSVSWYQQTPGQGLQFLFEYFSETQRNKGNFPGRFSGRQFSNSRSEMNVSTLELGDSALYLCASSGGLAAVGDEQFFGPGTRLTVL.

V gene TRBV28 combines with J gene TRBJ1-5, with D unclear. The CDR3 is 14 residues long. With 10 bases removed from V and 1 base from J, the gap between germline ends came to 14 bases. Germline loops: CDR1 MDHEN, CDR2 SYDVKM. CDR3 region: CATRRAESNQPQHF. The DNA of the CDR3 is TGTGCCACCCGGAGGGCTGAGAGCAATCAGCCCCAGCATTTT.

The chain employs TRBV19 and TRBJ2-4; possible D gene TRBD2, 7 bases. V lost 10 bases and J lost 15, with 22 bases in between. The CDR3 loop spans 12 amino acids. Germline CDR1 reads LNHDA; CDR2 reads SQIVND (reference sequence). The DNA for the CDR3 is TGTGCCACTCAATCAGGCGGGGGCCATGGGTACTTC. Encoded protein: CATQSGGGHGYF.

CDR3 loop: CASRDSGEFNGYTF. The DNA for the CDR3 is TGTGCCAGCAGGGACAGTGGAGAATTTAATGGCTACACCTTC. The V and J genes are TRBV6-5 and TRBJ1-2; D is perhaps TRBD1 (6 bases). Deletions cut 6 bases from V and 6 bases from J, with 17 bases between. The CDR3 contains 14 residues. Germline V CDR1 and CDR2: MNHEY, SVGAGI.

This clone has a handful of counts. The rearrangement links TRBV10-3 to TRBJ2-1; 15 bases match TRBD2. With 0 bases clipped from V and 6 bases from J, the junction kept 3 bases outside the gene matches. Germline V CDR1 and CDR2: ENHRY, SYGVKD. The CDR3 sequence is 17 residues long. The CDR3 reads CAISESTGLAGGNEQFF. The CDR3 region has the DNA TGTGCCATCAGTGAGTCGACGGGACTAGCGGGAGGCAATGAGCAGTTCTTC.